Listed below are T cell receptor beta chains from one sample, sequenced in a study of blood T cells in healthy people across ages. Each CDR3 protein gets one entry after TCRdb re-called the 5' RACE reads with MiXCR. The table lists 950,000 to 1,200,000 distinct CDR3 sequences, about two fifths of them singletons. Sequenced: blood. The receptors stem from a man aged 18 to 29 in good health. Both conserved end residues are part of each CDR3. The D gene is left open where the match is weak. The listing skips clone size in some rows; elsewhere it reads once, few, many or a size class.

J gene: TRBJ2-3; clone size: .; V gene: TRBV7-8; D gene: TRBD2; CDR3 DNA: TGTGCCAGCAGCTTAGTTGGACTAGCGGGCCGCACAGATACGCAGTATTTT; CDR3 protein: CASSLVGLAGRTDTQYF
J gene: TRBJ1-2; clone size: .; V gene: TRBV3-1; D gene: .; CDR3 DNA: TGTGCCAGCAGCCCGGCCCCGGGTAACTCTTATGGCTACACCTTC; CDR3 protein: CASSPAPGNSYGYTF
J gene: TRBJ2-1; clone size: .; V gene: TRBV20-1; D gene: .; CDR3 DNA: TGCAGTACTAGAGATTTTAGGCGCGATGAGCAGTTCTTC; CDR3 protein: CSTRDFRRDEQFF
J gene: TRBJ2-3; clone size: .; V gene: TRBV4-2; D gene: TRBD2; CDR3 DNA: TGTGCCAGCAGCCATCCCGGGACTAGCGGGGGGCCGATTGATACGCAGTATTTT; CDR3 protein: CASSHPGTSGGPIDTQYF
J gene: TRBJ2-1; clone size: few; V gene: TRBV2; D gene: .; CDR3 DNA: TGTGCCAGCCAGGGTAATAGGTATGAGCAGTTCTTC; CDR3 protein: CASQGNRYEQFF
J gene: TRBJ2-5; clone size: few; V gene: TRBV20-1; D gene: TRBD1; CDR3 DNA: TGCAGTGCTTGGACAGGGTCCTTCCAAGAGACCCAGTACTTC; CDR3 protein: CSAWTGSFQETQYF
J gene: TRBJ2-7; clone size: few; V gene: TRBV29-1; D gene: .; CDR3 DNA: TGCAGCGTCAGGACAGCATCTTACGAGCAGTACTTC; CDR3 protein: CSVRTASYEQYF
J gene: TRBJ1-1; clone size: few; V gene: TRBV4-3; D gene: .; CDR3 DNA: TGCGCCAGCAGCCAAGATTACAGGGTGAACACTGAAGCTTTCTTT; CDR3 protein: CASSQDYRVNTEAFF
J gene: TRBJ1-2; clone size: few; V gene: TRBV5-6; D gene: .; CDR3 DNA: TGTGCCAGCAGCCGTCGGACAGTTACTAACTATGGCTACACCTTC; CDR3 protein: CASSRRTVTNYGYTF
J gene: TRBJ2-7; clone size: few; V gene: TRBV25-1; D gene: TRBD2; CDR3 DNA: TGTGCCAGCAGTGGACCTGAGGGGACTAGCGGCTACGAGCAGTACTTC; CDR3 protein: CASSGPEGTSGYEQYF
J gene: TRBJ1-1; clone size: once; V gene: TRBV7-2; D gene: .; CDR3 DNA: TGTGCCAGCAGCGTGGACGCCCTGAACACTGAAGCTTTCTTT; CDR3 protein: CASSVDALNTEAFF
J gene: TRBJ1-1; clone size: .; V gene: TRBV7-9; D gene: .; CDR3 DNA: TGTGCCAGCAGCTTTTACGCGCTTGAAGCTTTCTTT; CDR3 protein: CASSFYALEAFF
J gene: TRBJ2-1; clone size: few; V gene: TRBV18; D gene: TRBD1; CDR3 DNA: TGTGCCAGCTCACCAAGGGACAGACAGTTTCCTGGCAATGAGCAGTTCTTC; CDR3 protein: CASSPRDRQFPGNEQFF
J gene: TRBJ2-3; clone size: .; V gene: TRBV11-2; D gene: TRBD2; CDR3 DNA: TGTGCCAGCAGAGTAGCGGGGGACCTCACAGATACGCAGTATTTT; CDR3 protein: CASRVAGDLTDTQYF
J gene: TRBJ2-5; clone size: few; V gene: TRBV13; D gene: TRBD2; CDR3 DNA: TGTGCCAGCAGCTTAGCGGGGACTAGCTGGGAGACCCAGTACTTC; CDR3 protein: CASSLAGTSWETQYF
J gene: TRBJ2-5; clone size: many; V gene: TRBV4-2; D gene: .; CDR3 DNA: TGTGCCAGCAGCCAAGAGCCCCAAGAGACCCAGTACTTC; CDR3 protein: CASSQEPQETQYF
J gene: TRBJ2-1; clone size: many; V gene: TRBV6-6; D gene: .; CDR3 DNA: TGTGCCAGCAGTTACCGGGCTATTCAAAGCTCCTACAATGAGCAGTTCTTC; CDR3 protein: CASSYRAIQSSYNEQFF
J gene: TRBJ2-1; clone size: .; V gene: TRBV29-1; D gene: .; CDR3 DNA: TGCAGCGTTGCTGGACGGCTAACCGGCAATGAGCAGTTCTTC; CDR3 protein: CSVAGRLTGNEQFF
J gene: TRBJ2-4; clone size: .; V gene: TRBV7-2; D gene: .; CDR3 DNA: TGTGCCAGCAGCTCCACGGGGCGGGGTTTTACTCAGTACTTC; CDR3 protein: CASSSTGRGFTQYF
J gene: TRBJ2-5; clone size: .; V gene: TRBV20-1; D gene: .; CDR3 DNA: TGCAGTACTATAGACTGGCAAGAGACCCAGTACTTC; CDR3 protein: CSTIDWQETQYF
J gene: TRBJ2-5; clone size: .; V gene: TRBV5-1; D gene: .; CDR3 DNA: TGCGCCAGCAGCTTGACCTATTTGGCGAAGACCCAGTACTTC; CDR3 protein: CASSLTYLAKTQYF
J gene: TRBJ2-1; clone size: few; V gene: TRBV29-1; D gene: .; CDR3 DNA: TGCAGCGTTGAAGGGGAGGTCCGGTATAGCTCCTACAATGAGCAGTTCTTC; CDR3 protein: CSVEGEVRYSSYNEQFF
J gene: TRBJ2-7; clone size: few; V gene: TRBV29-1; D gene: TRBD1; CDR3 DNA: TGCAGCGTTCGGGACAGTGACTACGAGCAGTACTTC; CDR3 protein: CSVRDSDYEQYF
J gene: TRBJ2-3; clone size: few; V gene: TRBV20-1; D gene: TRBD1; CDR3 DNA: TGCAGTGCGAAACGCCCGGACAGGACTAGCACAGATACGCAGTATTTT; CDR3 protein: CSAKRPDRTSTDTQYF
J gene: TRBJ2-7; clone size: few; V gene: TRBV7-9; D gene: TRBD2; CDR3 DNA: TGTGCCAGCAGCTTAAAGGGACTAGAAATCTACGAGCAGTACTTC; CDR3 protein: CASSLKGLEIYEQYF
J gene: TRBJ2-2; clone size: few; V gene: TRBV6-7; D gene: .; CDR3 DNA: TGTGCCAGCAGTGTCCTCCAAGGCTACTATGCCGGGGAGCTGTTTTTT; CDR3 protein: CASSVLQGYYAGELFF
J gene: TRBJ1-2; clone size: .; V gene: TRBV20-1; D gene: .; CDR3 DNA: TGCAGTGCTAGAGTCGGGGTCCAGTCGTATGGCTACACCTTC; CDR3 protein: CSARVGVQSYGYTF
J gene: TRBJ2-3; clone size: few; V gene: TRBV6-2/TRBV6-3; D gene: .; CDR3 DNA: TGTGCCAGCAGTCCCCGCAACAAGATAGATACGCAGTATTTT; CDR3 protein: CASSPRNKIDTQYF
J gene: TRBJ1-4; clone size: .; V gene: TRBV20-1; D gene: TRBD1; CDR3 DNA: TGCAGTGCTACGGGACAGGAGAATGAAAAACTGTTTTTT; CDR3 protein: CSATGQENEKLFF
J gene: TRBJ2-1; clone size: .; V gene: TRBV5-1; D gene: .; CDR3 DNA: TGCGCCAGCAGCGACGGACAGAACAATGAGCAGTTCTTC; CDR3 protein: CASSDGQNNEQFF
J gene: TRBJ2-7; clone size: .; V gene: TRBV7-2; D gene: .; CDR3 DNA: TGTGCCAGCAGCGCCCGGGGAGTTACCTACGAGCAGTACTTC; CDR3 protein: CASSARGVTYEQYF
J gene: TRBJ1-2; clone size: .; V gene: TRBV7-2; D gene: .; CDR3 DNA: TGTGCCAGCAGCTTAGATGCCTCATACCTCTATGGCTACACCTTC; CDR3 protein: CASSLDASYLYGYTF
J gene: TRBJ2-2; clone size: few; V gene: TRBV29-1; D gene: .; CDR3 DNA: TGCAGCGTTGCGGGGTCCGGGGAGCTGTTTTTT; CDR3 protein: CSVAGSGELFF
J gene: TRBJ2-3; clone size: .; V gene: TRBV25-1; D gene: .; CDR3 DNA: TGTGCCAGCAGTGAAAGGGGGTTTGGTGGATGCACAGATACGCAGTATTTT; CDR3 protein: CASSERGFGGCTDTQYF
J gene: TRBJ2-3; clone size: .; V gene: TRBV7-2; D gene: TRBD2; CDR3 DNA: TGTGCCAGCAGGCGACTAGCGGGAAAAGATACGCAGTATTTT; CDR3 protein: CASRRLAGKDTQYF
J gene: TRBJ2-1; clone size: .; V gene: TRBV5-1; D gene: TRBD1; CDR3 DNA: TGCGCCAGCAGTCCAGACAGGGGGACGATCGAGGATGAGCAGTGCTTC; CDR3 protein: CASSPDRGTIEDEQCF
J gene: TRBJ2-3; clone size: .; V gene: TRBV9; D gene: TRBD1; CDR3 DNA: TGTGCCAGCAGCGAAGGGACAGGGTCTAGCACAGATACGCAGTATTTT; CDR3 protein: CASSEGTGSSTDTQYF
J gene: TRBJ1-2; clone size: .; V gene: TRBV28; D gene: TRBD1; CDR3 DNA: TGTGCCAGCAGGGTACTAGGGACAGGGACCTATGGCTACACCTTC; CDR3 protein: CASRVLGTGTYGYTF
J gene: TRBJ2-5; clone size: .; V gene: TRBV6-5; D gene: TRBD2; CDR3 DNA: TGTGCCAGCAGTTACTCCACAGCGGGAGGGGACAATGAGCAGTACTTC; CDR3 protein: CASSYSTAGGDNEQYF
J gene: TRBJ2-4; clone size: few; V gene: TRBV12-3/TRBV12-4; D gene: TRBD1; CDR3 DNA: TGTGCCAGCAGTACCCTCCGGGACAGACTAGCCAAAAACATTCAGTACTTC; CDR3 protein: CASSTLRDRLAKNIQYF
J gene: TRBJ1-2; clone size: few; V gene: TRBV15; D gene: .; CDR3 DNA: TGTGCCACCAGCAGAGAGGGGGCTGGCTACACCTTC; CDR3 protein: CATSREGAGYTF
J gene: TRBJ1-4; clone size: few; V gene: TRBV5-1; D gene: .; CDR3 DNA: TGCGCCAGCAGCTCCGTGTCAACTAATGAAAAACTGTTTTTT; CDR3 protein: CASSSVSTNEKLFF
J gene: TRBJ2-7; clone size: .; V gene: TRBV20-1; D gene: .; CDR3 DNA: TGCAGTGCTAGCCCCGGGTCCCTCTCTGAGCAGTACTTC; CDR3 protein: CSASPGSLSEQYF
J gene: TRBJ1-5; clone size: .; V gene: TRBV6-5; D gene: .; CDR3 DNA: TGTGCCAGCAGTTACTCGACAGATACCAATCAGCCCCAGCATTTT; CDR3 protein: CASSYSTDTNQPQHF
J gene: TRBJ1-5; clone size: .; V gene: TRBV6-1; D gene: .; CDR3 DNA: TGTGCCAGCAGTGAGCGACCGACGACCGTTCAGCCCCAGCATTTT; CDR3 protein: CASSERPTTVQPQHF
J gene: TRBJ2-5; clone size: many; V gene: TRBV29-1; D gene: .; CDR3 DNA: TGCAGCGTTGCCTATGGGCAGAAGGAGCAAGAGACCCAGTACTTC; CDR3 protein: CSVAYGQKEQETQYF
J gene: TRBJ1-1; clone size: .; V gene: TRBV10-3; D gene: .; CDR3 DNA: TGTGCCATCCGCCGCCTCGAGGGGGGAAACACTGAAGCTTTCTTT; CDR3 protein: CAIRRLEGGNTEAFF
J gene: TRBJ2-5; clone size: many; V gene: TRBV6-6; D gene: .; CDR3 DNA: TGTGCCAGCAGTTACTCTCTAGGGCCAGAGGGTTTAAAGACCCAGTACTTC; CDR3 protein: CASSYSLGPEGLKTQYF
J gene: TRBJ1-2; clone size: few; V gene: TRBV14; D gene: TRBD1; CDR3 DNA: TGTGCCAGCAGCCTCGGGACAGCCGAGCGGTCCTATGGCTACACCTTC; CDR3 protein: CASSLGTAERSYGYTF
J gene: TRBJ2-3; clone size: .; V gene: TRBV7-3; D gene: TRBD2; CDR3 DNA: TGTGCCAGCAGCGGACTAGCGGGGAGGGTAGATACGCAGTATTTT; CDR3 protein: CASSGLAGRVDTQYF
J gene: TRBJ1-2; clone size: .; V gene: TRBV7-2; D gene: .; CDR3 DNA: TGTGCCAGCAGCTCCGAACTGAGGAGTGGTGGTGGCTACACCTTC; CDR3 protein: CASSSELRSGGGYTF
J gene: TRBJ2-1; clone size: few; V gene: TRBV20-1; D gene: TRBD2; CDR3 DNA: TGCAGTGCTAGAGATTCCGCAAAGGAAGCGGGGGGGCGAAACAATGAGCAGTTCTTC; CDR3 protein: CSARDSAKEAGGRNNEQFF